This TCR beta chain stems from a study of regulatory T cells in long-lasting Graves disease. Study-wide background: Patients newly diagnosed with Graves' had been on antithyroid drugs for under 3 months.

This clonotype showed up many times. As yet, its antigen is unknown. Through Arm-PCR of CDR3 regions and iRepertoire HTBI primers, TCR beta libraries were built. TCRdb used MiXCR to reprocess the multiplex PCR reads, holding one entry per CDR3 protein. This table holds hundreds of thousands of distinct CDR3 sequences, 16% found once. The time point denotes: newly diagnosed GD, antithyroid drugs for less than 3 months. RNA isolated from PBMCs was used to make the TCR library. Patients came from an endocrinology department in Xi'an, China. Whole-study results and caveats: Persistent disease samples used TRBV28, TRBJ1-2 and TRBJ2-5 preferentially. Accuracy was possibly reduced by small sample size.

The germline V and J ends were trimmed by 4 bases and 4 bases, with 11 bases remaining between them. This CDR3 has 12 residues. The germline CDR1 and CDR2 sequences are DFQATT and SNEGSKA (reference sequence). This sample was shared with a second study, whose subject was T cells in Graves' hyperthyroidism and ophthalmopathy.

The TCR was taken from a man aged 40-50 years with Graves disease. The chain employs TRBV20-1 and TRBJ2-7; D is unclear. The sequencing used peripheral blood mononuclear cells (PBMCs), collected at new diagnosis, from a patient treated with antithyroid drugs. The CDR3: CSATTGGYEQYF. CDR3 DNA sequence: TGCAGTGCTACCACGGGCGGTTACGAGCAGTACTTC.